Listed below are T cell receptor beta chains from one sample, sequenced in a study of identifying expanded T cells in peripheral blood. Sequenced by immunoSEQ multiplex PCR; TCRdb stores in-frame clones only, minus some. The sample consists of 90,000 or so clones, roughly 91% of them appearing once. Sequenced input: blood. These receptor sequences come from a person aged 18 to 75 in good health. Each CDR3 is given with its conserved first and last residue. D genes are given only for firm matches. Expanded clones are given a class, and other clones once, few, many or no size at all.

clone_size,d_call,j_call,v_call,cdr3_aa,cdr3_nt
NA,NA,TRBJ2-2,TRBV19,CASSMGVGELFF,TGTGCCAGTAGTATGGGAGTCGGGGAGCTGTTTTTT
NA,NA,TRBJ1-4,TRBV6-1,CASSETAGRVGEKLFF,TGTGCCAGCAGTGAGACCGCTGGCAGGGTCGGTGAAAAACTGTTTTTT
NA,TRBD2,TRBJ2-5,TRBV7-7,CASSLGGTSLETQYF,TGTGCCAGCAGCTTAGGGGGGACTAGCCTAGAGACCCAGTACTTC
NA,NA,TRBJ2-5,TRBV11-2,CASSLDRRGRGETQYF,TGTGCCAGCAGCTTAGATCGCAGGGGCCGGGGGGAGACCCAGTACTTC
NA,NA,TRBJ2-1,TRBV6-4,CASTGSTYNEQFF,TGTGCCAGCACAGGGTCGACCTACAATGAGCAGTTCTTC
NA,TRBD1,TRBJ1-1,TRBV5-8,CASSRRGQLMNTEAFF,TGTGCCAGCAGCCGGAGGGGGCAGTTAATGAACACTGAAGCTTTCTTT
NA,NA,TRBJ1-1,TRBV2,CASTAGMNTEAFF,TGTGCCAGCACGGCAGGGATGAACACTGAAGCTTTCTTT
NA,NA,TRBJ2-7,TRBV29-1,CSVEGRTLYEQYF,TGCAGCGTTGAAGGCCGGACACTCTACGAGCAGTACTTC
few,NA,TRBJ1-6,TRBV5-4,CASSSKASSYNSPLHF,TGTGCCAGCAGCAGTAAGGCCAGCTCCTATAATTCACCCCTCCACTTT
NA,NA,TRBJ1-3,TRBV10-3,CAISEGGNTIYF,TGTGCCATCAGTGAAGGTGGAAACACCATATATTTT
NA,TRBD1,TRBJ2-1,TRBV4-3,CASSPVAGTGEFF,TGCGCCAGCAGCCCCGTCGCCGGGACAGGGGAGTTCTTC
NA,NA,TRBJ2-5,TRBV4-3,CASSQDHLANLQETQYF,TGCGCCAGCAGCCAAGACCACCTAGCGAACCTTCAAGAGACCCAGTACTTC
once,NA,TRBJ1-5,TRBV7-9,CASSLTGSNQPQHF,TGTGCCAGCAGCTTAACTGGAAGCAATCAGCCCCAGCATTTT
NA,NA,TRBJ2-5,TRBV11-3,CASSSGSQETQYF,TGTGCCAGCAGCTCCGGGTCTCAAGAGACCCAGTACTTC
NA,NA,TRBJ2-2,TRBV7-9,CASSFQDGGKLFF,TGTGCCAGCAGCTTCCAGGATGGTGGGAAGCTGTTTTTT
few,TRBD1,TRBJ1-2,TRBV5-4,CASSRRPWDSLIHGYTF,TGTGCCAGCAGCCGCAGGCCCTGGGACAGCCTTATTCATGGCTACACCTTC
NA,NA,TRBJ2-1,TRBV6-5,CASSLEQRYNEQFF,TGTGCCAGCAGCCTTGAACAGAGATACAATGAGCAGTTCTTC
NA,NA,TRBJ2-3,TRBV30,CAWRGGTPGDTQYF,TGTGCCTGGAGAGGGGGGACACCTGGAGATACGCAGTATTTT
NA,NA,TRBJ2-3,TRBV9,CASTGTGDTQYF,TGTGCCAGCACGGGAACAGGAGATACGCAGTATTTT
NA,TRBD2,TRBJ2-5,TRBV10-3,CAIRDTSGRKQETQYF,TGTGCCATCAGGGACACTAGCGGGCGTAAACAAGAGACCCAGTACTTC
NA,NA,TRBJ1-5,TRBV23-1,CASSFREGGHQPQHF,TGCGCCAGCAGTTTCCGAGAGGGGGGGCATCAGCCCCAGCATTTT
once,TRBD1,TRBJ2-7,TRBV7-9,CASSPLDGTGDYEQYF,TGTGCCAGCAGCCCCCTGGACGGGACAGGGGATTACGAGCAGTACTTC
NA,TRBD2,TRBJ2-1,TRBV7-9,CASSPASGAYNEQFF,TGTGCCAGCAGCCCAGCTAGCGGGGCCTACAATGAGCAGTTCTTC
NA,NA,TRBJ1-5,TRBV19,CASSIGIGNQPQHF,TGTGCCAGTAGTATTGGGATTGGCAATCAGCCCCAGCATTTT
NA,TRBD2,TRBJ2-5,TRBV7-7,CASSNGGAGQETQYF,TGTGCCAGCAGCAACGGGGGGGCAGGACAAGAGACCCAGTACTTC
NA,TRBD1,TRBJ1-1,TRBV19,CASRRDEGGAEDTEAFF,TGTGCCAGTAGGCGCGATGAAGGGGGCGCGGAGGACACTGAAGCTTTCTTT
NA,NA,TRBJ2-7,TRBV5-6,CASSHNYEQYF,TGTGCCAGCAGCCACAACTACGAGCAGTACTTC
NA,NA,TRBJ2-2,TRBV6-5,CASRYQANTGELFF,TGTGCCAGCAGATATCAAGCGAACACCGGGGAGCTGTTTTTT
once,NA,TRBJ1-5,TRBV6-6,CASSYARVQGNQPQHF,TGTGCCAGCAGTTACGCCCGGGTTCAGGGCAATCAGCCCCAGCATTTT
NA,NA,TRBJ1-2,TRBV6-5,CASSYSGAKGTYGYTF,TGTGCCAGCAGTTACTCAGGGGCCAAGGGGACCTATGGCTACACCTTC
NA,NA,TRBJ2-1,TRBV4-1,CASSQGSGFFGNEQFF,TGCGCCAGCAGCCAAGGATCAGGGTTTTTTGGGAATGAGCAGTTCTTC
NA,NA,TRBJ2-1,TRBV2,CASSSEYNEQFF,TGTGCCAGCAGCTCAGAATACAATGAGCAGTTCTTC
once,NA,TRBJ1-3,TRBV28,CASSLGGSYSGNTIYF,TGTGCCAGCAGTTTAGGGGGCTCCTACTCTGGAAACACCATATATTTT
NA,TRBD2,TRBJ2-1,TRBV30,CAWAGGLEQFF,TGTGCCTGGGCGGGGGGCCTTGAGCAGTTCTTC
NA,NA,TRBJ1-1,TRBV6-5,CASSPLGDTEAFF,TGTGCCAGCAGCCCCCTTGGGGACACTGAAGCTTTCTTT
NA,NA,TRBJ1-2,TRBV15,CATSRDGGGYGYTF,TGTGCCACCAGCAGAGATGGGGGGGGCTATGGCTACACCTTC
NA,NA,TRBJ1-2,TRBV6-5,CASISARSYGYTF,TGTGCCAGCATCTCCGCCAGATCTTATGGCTACACCTTC
NA,TRBD1,TRBJ1-1,TRBV7-9,CASSLPGTARTEAFF,TGTGCCAGCAGCTTACCGGGGACAGCCCGGACTGAAGCTTTCTTT
NA,NA,TRBJ2-7,TRBV11-2,CASSPDRGRVYEQYF,TGTGCCAGCAGCCCGGACCGGGGCAGGGTGTACGAGCAGTACTTC
NA,TRBD1,TRBJ2-3,TRBV27,CASNMRTGYTDTQYF,TGTGCCAGCAACATGCGGACAGGCTACACAGATACGCAGTATTTT
few,TRBD1,TRBJ1-2,TRBV7-2,CASSPDRTYGYTF,TGTGCCAGCAGTCCGGACAGGACCTATGGCTACACCTTC
few,NA,TRBJ2-7,TRBV2,CASSEAWRTELEQYF,TGTGCCAGCAGTGAAGCTTGGAGGACCGAGCTTGAGCAGTACTTC
NA,NA,TRBJ2-5,TRBV14,CASSQDLGGRETQYF,TGTGCCAGCAGCCAAGATCTGGGGGGACGAGAGACCCAGTACTTC
NA,TRBD2,TRBJ2-5,TRBV7-7,CASSPGTSGGFETQYF,TGTGCCAGCAGCCCAGGGACTAGCGGGGGTTTTGAGACCCAGTACTTC
NA,TRBD1,TRBJ1-2,TRBV5-1,CASSLDAGTGSANYGYTF,TGCGCCAGCAGCTTGGACGCCGGGACAGGGAGTGCTAACTATGGCTACACCTTC
NA,NA,TRBJ1-3,TRBV5-6,CASSFFSGNTIYF,TGTGCCAGCAGCTTTTTCTCTGGAAACACCATATATTTT
NA,TRBD1,TRBJ1-2,TRBV11-2,CASSLSTGESYGYTF,TGTGCCAGCAGCTTGTCGACAGGGGAAAGCTATGGCTACACCTTC
NA,TRBD2,TRBJ2-5,TRBV13,CASSSPGRGMEETQYF,TGTGCCAGCAGCTCCCCCGGGCGGGGGATGGAAGAGACCCAGTACTTC
NA,NA,TRBJ1-3,TRBV18,CASSPRGQSSGNTIYF,TGTGCCAGCTCCCCCCGAGGACAGTCCTCTGGAAACACCATATATTTT
once,TRBD1,TRBJ1-5,TRBV2,CASSRLRTGSHSNQPQHF,TGTGCCAGCAGCCGTCTTAGGACAGGTTCCCATAGCAATCAGCCCCAGCATTTT
once,NA,TRBJ1-4,TRBV11-1,CASSPRPDFNEKLFF,TGTGCCAGCAGCCCACGACCGGATTTTAATGAAAAACTGTTTTTT
NA,NA,TRBJ2-2,TRBV7-6,CASSRLQGGELFF,TGTGCCAGCAGTCGCCTACAAGGAGGGGAATTGTTTTTT
NA,NA,TRBJ2-1,TRBV5-3,CARRRSEDRRWAYNEQFF,TGTGCCAGAAGGCGCTCTGAGGACCGCCGTTGGGCATACAATGAGCAGTTCTTC
NA,NA,TRBJ2-3,TRBV2,CASREKNYGGDTQYF,TGTGCCAGCAGGGAAAAGAATTATGGTGGAGATACGCAGTATTTT
once,NA,TRBJ1-5,TRBV2,CASSDRGHSNQPQHF,TGTGCCAGCAGTGATCGCGGGCATAGCAATCAGCCCCAGCATTTT
NA,NA,TRBJ1-5,TRBV6-1,CASSAPDRADQPQHF,TGTGCCAGCAGTGCTCCCGACCGGGCAGACCAGCCCCAGCATTTT
NA,NA,TRBJ2-2,TRBV7-6,CASSLGVKQNTGELFF,TGTGCCAGCAGCTTAGGCGTAAAACAGAACACCGGGGAGCTGTTTTTT